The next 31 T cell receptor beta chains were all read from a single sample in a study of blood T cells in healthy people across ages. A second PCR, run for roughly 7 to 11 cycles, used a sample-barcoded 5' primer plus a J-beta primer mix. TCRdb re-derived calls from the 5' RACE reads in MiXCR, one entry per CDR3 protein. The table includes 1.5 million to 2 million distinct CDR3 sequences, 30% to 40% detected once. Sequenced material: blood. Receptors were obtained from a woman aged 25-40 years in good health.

The CDR3 DNA reads TGCAGTGCTTCCTCCCTTACAGGGGGCACCGGGGAGCTGTTTTTT. This sequence encodes CSASSLTGGTGELFF. The genes are TRBV20-1 and TRBJ2-2; 8 positions match TRBD1. This CDR3 has 15 amino acids. Losses at the gene ends were 5 bases for V and 4 bases for J; bases not matched to a gene: 9. From germline, CDR1 is DFQATT and CDR2 SNEGSKA (reference sequence).

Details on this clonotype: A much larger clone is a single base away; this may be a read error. CDR3 in DNA: TGTGCCAGCAGTTCCGGGCCTTCTCCCTACGAGCAGTACTTC. Translated: CASSSGPSPYEQYF. The rearrangement uses TRBV28 and TRBJ2-7; D not resolved. Between the trimmed V and J ends, which lost 4 bases and 2 bases, there was a span of 12 bases. The CDR3 extends over 14 amino acids. Germline assignment: CDR1 MDHEN and CDR2 SYDVKM.

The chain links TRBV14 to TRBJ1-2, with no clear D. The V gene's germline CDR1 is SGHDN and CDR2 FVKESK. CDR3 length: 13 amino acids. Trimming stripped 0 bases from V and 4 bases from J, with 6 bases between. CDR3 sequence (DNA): TGTGCCAGCAGCCAAGAATCCGTCTATGGCTACACCTTC. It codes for CASSQESVYGYTF.

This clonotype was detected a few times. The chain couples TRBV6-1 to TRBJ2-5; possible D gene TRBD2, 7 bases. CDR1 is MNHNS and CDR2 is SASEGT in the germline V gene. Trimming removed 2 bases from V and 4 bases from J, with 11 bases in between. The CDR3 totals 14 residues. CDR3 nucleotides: TGTGCCAGCAGTGAATACGGGGGGCGAGAGACCCAGTACTTC. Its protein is CASSEYGGRETQYF.

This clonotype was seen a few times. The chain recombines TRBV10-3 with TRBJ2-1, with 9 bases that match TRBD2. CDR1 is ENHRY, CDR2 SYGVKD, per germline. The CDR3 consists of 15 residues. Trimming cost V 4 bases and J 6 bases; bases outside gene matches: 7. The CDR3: CAISATSGKTNEQFF. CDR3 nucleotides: TGTGCCATCAGTGCGACTAGCGGAAAAACCAATGAGCAGTTCTTC.

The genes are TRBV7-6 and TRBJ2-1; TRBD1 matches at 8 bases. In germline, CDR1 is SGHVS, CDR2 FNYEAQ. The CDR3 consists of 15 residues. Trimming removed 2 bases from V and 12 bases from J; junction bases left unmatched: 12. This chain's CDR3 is CASSLLGQGSSGQFF. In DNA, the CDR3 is TGTGCCAGCAGCTTATTAGGACAGGGTTCTTCTGGGCAGTTCTTC. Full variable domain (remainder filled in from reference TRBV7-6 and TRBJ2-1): GAGVSQSPRYKVTKRGQDVALRCDPISGHVSLYWYRQALGQGPEFLTYFNYEAQQDKSGLPNDRFSAERPEGSISTLTIQRTEQRDSAMYRCASSLLGQGSSGQFFGPGTRLTVL.

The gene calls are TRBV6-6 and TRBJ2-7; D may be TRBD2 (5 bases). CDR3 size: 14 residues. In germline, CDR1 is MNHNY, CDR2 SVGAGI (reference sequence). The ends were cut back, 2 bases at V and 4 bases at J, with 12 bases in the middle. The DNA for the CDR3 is TGTGCCAGCAGTTACAACAGCGGTTTATACGAGCAGTACTTC. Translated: CASSYNSGLYEQYF.

In DNA, the CDR3 is TGCGCCAGCAGCTTTACGGGACTGAATTCACCCCTCCACTTT. Its translation is CASSFTGLNSPLHF. The chain joins TRBV5-1 to TRBJ1-6, with D perhaps matching TRBD1 (5 bases). V was clipped by 2 bases and J by 7 bases, with 10 bases between them. The V gene's germline CDR1 is SGHRS and CDR2 YFSETQ. CDR3 size: 14 residues.

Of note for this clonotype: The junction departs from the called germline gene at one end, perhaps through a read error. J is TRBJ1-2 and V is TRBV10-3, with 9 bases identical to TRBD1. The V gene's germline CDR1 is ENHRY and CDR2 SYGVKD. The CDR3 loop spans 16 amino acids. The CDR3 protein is CAISLRTGETNYGCTF. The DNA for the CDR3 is TGTGCCATCAGCCTAAGGACAGGGGAAACAAACTATGGCTGCACCTTC.

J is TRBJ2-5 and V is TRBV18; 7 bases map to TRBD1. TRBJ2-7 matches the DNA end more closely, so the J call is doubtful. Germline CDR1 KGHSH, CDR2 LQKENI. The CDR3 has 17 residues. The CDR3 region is CASSPSTVWDSLSEQYF. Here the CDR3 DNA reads TGTGCCAGCTCACCATCCACGGTATGGGACAGCTTGTCCGAGCAGTACTTC.

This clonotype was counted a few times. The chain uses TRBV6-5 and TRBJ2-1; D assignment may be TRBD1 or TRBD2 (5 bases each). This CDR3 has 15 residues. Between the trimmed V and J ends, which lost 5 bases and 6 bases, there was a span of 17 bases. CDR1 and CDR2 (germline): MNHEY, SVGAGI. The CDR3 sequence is CASSTGLEAINEQFF. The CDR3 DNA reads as TGTGCCAGCAGTACGGGGCTAGAGGCTATCAATGAGCAGTTCTTC.

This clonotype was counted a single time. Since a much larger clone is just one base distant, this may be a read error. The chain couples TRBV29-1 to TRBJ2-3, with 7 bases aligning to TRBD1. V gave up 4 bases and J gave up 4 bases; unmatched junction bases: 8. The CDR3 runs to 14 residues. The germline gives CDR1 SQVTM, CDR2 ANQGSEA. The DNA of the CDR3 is TGCAGCGTTGCTCCGGGACAGAACGCAGATACGCAGTATTTT. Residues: CSVAPGQNADTQYF.

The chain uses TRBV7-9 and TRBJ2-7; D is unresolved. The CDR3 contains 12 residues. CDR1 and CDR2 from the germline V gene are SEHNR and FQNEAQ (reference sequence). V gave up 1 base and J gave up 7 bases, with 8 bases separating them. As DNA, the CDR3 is TGTGCCAGCAGCTTAGATTGGCAGGAGCAGTACTTC. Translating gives CASSLDWQEQYF.

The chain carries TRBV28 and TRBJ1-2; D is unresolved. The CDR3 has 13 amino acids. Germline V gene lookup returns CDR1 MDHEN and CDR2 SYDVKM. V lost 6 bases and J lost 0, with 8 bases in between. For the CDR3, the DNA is TGTGCCAGCAGGGAGTTAGCTAACTATGGCTACACCTTC. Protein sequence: CASRELANYGYTF.

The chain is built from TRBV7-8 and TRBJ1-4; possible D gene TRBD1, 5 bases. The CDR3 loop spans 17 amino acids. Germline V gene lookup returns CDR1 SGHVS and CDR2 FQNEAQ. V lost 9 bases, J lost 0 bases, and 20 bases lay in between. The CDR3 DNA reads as TGTGCCAGTCAAGGAGGGGCCTACTTTGCAACTAATGAAAAACTGTTTTTT. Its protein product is CASQGGAYFATNEKLFF.

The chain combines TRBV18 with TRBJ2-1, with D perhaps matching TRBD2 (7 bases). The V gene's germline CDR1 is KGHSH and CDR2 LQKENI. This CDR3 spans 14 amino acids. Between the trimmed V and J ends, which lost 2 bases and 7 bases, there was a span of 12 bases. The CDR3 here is CASSPAGAVNEQFF. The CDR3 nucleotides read TGTGCCAGCTCACCAGCGGGGGCCGTGAATGAGCAGTTCTTC.

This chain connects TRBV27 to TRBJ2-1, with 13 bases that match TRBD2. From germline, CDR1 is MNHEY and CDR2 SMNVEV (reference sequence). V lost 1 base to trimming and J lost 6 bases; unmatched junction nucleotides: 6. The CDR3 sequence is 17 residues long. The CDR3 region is CASSLWTSGSLGNEQFF. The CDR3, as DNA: TGTGCCAGCAGTTTATGGACTAGCGGGAGTTTAGGCAATGAGCAGTTCTTC.

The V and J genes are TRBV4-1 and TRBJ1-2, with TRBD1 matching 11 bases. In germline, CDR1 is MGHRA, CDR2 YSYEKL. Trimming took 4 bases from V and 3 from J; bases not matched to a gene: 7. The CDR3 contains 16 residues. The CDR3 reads CASSPTGQGADYGYTF. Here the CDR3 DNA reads TGCGCCAGCAGCCCGACCGGACAGGGGGCTGACTATGGCTACACCTTC.

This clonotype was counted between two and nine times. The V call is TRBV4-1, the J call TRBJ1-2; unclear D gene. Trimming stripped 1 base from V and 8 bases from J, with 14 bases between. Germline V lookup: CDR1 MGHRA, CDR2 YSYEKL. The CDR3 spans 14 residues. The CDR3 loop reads CASSQGIGTEGYTF. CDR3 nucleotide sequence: TGCGCCAGCAGCCAAGGTATCGGTACGGAGGGCTACACCTTC.

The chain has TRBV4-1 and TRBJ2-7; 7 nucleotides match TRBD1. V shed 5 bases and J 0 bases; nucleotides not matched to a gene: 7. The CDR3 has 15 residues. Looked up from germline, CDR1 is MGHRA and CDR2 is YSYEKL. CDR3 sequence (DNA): TGCGCCAGCAGCTATGGAAGGGACAGCTCCTACGAGCAGTACGTC. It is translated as CASSYGRDSSYEQYV.

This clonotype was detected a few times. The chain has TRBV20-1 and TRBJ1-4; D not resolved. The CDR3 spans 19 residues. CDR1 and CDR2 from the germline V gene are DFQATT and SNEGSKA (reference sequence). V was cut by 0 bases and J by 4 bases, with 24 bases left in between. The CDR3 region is CSARDLSGSWVGLNEKLFF. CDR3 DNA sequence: TGCAGTGCTAGAGATCTGTCGGGGTCTTGGGTAGGCCTTAATGAAAAACTGTTTTTT.

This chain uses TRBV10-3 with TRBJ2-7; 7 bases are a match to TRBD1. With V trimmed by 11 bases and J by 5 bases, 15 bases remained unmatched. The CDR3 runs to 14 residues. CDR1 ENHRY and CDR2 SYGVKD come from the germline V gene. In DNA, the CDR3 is TGTGCCCTCAAACCCCAGGGACAGTCCCACGAGCAGTACTTC. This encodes CALKPQGQSHEQYF.

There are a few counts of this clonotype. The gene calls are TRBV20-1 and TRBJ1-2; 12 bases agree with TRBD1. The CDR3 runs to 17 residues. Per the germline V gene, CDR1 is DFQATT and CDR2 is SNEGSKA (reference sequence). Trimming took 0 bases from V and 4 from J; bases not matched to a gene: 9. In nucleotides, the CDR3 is TGCAGTGCTAGAGATCCGGGACAGGGGGCTTTTCGCTATGGCTACACCTTC. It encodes CSARDPGQGAFRYGYTF.

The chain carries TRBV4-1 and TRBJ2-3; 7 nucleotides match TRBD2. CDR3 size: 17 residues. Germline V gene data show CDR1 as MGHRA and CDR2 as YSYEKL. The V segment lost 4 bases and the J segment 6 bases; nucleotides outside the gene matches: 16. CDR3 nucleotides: TGCGCCAGCAGCCCGGGTAGGGCTAGCGGCGGCAGGGATACGCAGTATTTT. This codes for CASSPGRASGGRDTQYF.

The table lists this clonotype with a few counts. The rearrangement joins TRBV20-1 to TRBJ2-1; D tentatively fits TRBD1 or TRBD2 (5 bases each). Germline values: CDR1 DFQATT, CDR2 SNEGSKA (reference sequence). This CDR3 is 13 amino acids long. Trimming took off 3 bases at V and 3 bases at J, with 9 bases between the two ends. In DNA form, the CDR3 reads TGCAGTGCTAGGGGGGAGAACTACAATGAGCAGTTCTTC. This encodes CSARGENYNEQFF.

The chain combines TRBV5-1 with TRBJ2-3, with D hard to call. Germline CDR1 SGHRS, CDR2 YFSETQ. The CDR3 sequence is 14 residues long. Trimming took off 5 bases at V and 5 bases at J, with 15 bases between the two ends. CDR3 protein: CASSGMGLVDTQYF. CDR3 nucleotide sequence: TGCGCCAGCAGTGGGATGGGCCTCGTAGATACGCAGTATTTT.

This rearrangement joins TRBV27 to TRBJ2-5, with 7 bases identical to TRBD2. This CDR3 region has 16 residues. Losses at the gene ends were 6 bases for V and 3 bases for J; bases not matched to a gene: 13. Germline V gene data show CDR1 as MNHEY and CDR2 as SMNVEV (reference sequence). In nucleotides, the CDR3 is TGTGCCAGCAGCCTGGGGGGGGTAGCTTATAAAGAGACCCAGTACTTC. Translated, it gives CASSLGGVAYKETQYF.

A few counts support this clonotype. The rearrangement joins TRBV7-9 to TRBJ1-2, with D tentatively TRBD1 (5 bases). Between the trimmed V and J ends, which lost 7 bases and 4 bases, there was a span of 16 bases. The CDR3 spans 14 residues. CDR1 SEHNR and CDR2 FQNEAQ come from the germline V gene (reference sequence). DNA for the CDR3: TGTGCCAGCAACGCAGGGATGATAGTCTATGGCTACACCTTC. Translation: CASNAGMIVYGYTF.

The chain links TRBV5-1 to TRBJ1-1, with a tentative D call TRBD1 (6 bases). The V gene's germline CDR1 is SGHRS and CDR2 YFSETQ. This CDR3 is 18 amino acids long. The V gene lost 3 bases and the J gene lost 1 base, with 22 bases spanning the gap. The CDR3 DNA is TGCGCCAGCAGCTCCTACCCGGGCACCGGGACACAGAACACTGAAGCTTTCTTT. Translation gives CASSSYPGTGTQNTEAFF.

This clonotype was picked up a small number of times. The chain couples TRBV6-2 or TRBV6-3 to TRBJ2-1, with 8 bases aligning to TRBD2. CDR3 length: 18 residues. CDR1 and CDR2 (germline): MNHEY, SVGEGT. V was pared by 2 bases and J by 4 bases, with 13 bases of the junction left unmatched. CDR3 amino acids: CASSYTRAGLAGYNEQFF. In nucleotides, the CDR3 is TGTGCCAGCAGTTACACCCGAGCTGGGCTAGCGGGTTACAATGAGCAGTTCTTC.

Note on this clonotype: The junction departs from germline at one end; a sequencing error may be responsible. The CDR3 loop is CASNLGRGQGSYEQYF. The CDR3 DNA is TGTGCCAGCAACTTAGGTAGGGGGCAGGGGTCCTACGAGCAGTACTTC. V gene TRBV7-9 combines with J gene TRBJ2-7, with 7 bases fitting TRBD1. Germline CDR1 SEHNR, CDR2 FQNEAQ (reference sequence). This CDR3 is built from 16 residues.